This passage covers 31 T cell receptor beta chains from one sample sequenced in a study of cytomegalovirus exposure and HLA in healthy donors (dated by TCRdb to the late 2010s). The library was generated by the immunoSEQ multiplex PCR assay. A mixture of 60 forward primers for TCR Vbeta segments and 13 reverse primers for TCR Jbeta segments was used in the multiplex PCR. Imported from immuneACCESS, the table was reduced by TCRdb to in-frame sequences with V and J called. These copies leave out some clones; in studies compared against another copy, an unresolved V gene accounts for under half, and the cause of the remainder is not known. The table for this sample shows around 76,000 clones. The top ten clonotypes cover about 0.76% of the sample. Sequenced: PBMCs. Source of these receptors: a boy aged 5-17 years in good health and CMV-seronegative.

This chain links TRBV18 with TRBJ2-2; no firm D call. The CDR3 totals 16 residues. V lost 2 bases to trimming and J lost 0 bases, with 10 bases between them. Germline CDR1 KGHSH, CDR2 LQKENI. CDR3 DNA sequence: TGTGCCAGCTCACCATCTAGGATAACGAACACCGGGGAGCTGTTTTTT. Its translation is CASSPSRITNTGELFF.

This rearrangement joins TRBV4-1 to TRBJ2-4; perhaps TRBD2 as D (6 bases). This CDR3 is 17 amino acids long. V dropped 1 base and J dropped 0 bases, with 13 bases sitting between them. Germline-derived CDR1 and CDR2 are MGHRA and YSYEKL. The CDR3 sequence is CASSQGVSGVAKNIQYF. CDR3 nucleotides: TGCGCCAGCAGCCAAGGGGTTAGCGGAGTAGCCAAAAACATTCAGTACTTC.

The V call is TRBV7-3, the J call TRBJ1-6, with no clear D. Trimming took 0 bases from V and 14 from J, leaving 11 bases between them. Germline V CDR1 and CDR2: SGHTA, FQGTGA. The CDR3 contains 13 residues. The CDR3 nucleotides are TGTGCCAGCAGCTTAACGAGCGGGTCGGCCCTCCACTTT. Protein sequence: CASSLTSGSALHF.

V and J are TRBV18 and TRBJ2-3; D might be TRBD2 (5 bases). The V gene's germline CDR1 is KGHSH and CDR2 LQKENI. The V end was cut by 4 bases, the J end by 9 bases, with 8 bases between. The CDR3 totals 11 residues. Written as DNA, the CDR3 is TGTGCCAGCTCACAGGGAGACACGCAGTATTTT. Encoded protein: CASSQGDTQYF.

Comments on this clone: This CDR3 is also generated by other DNA sequences in the sample. The chain couples TRBV29-1 to TRBJ2-3; possibly TRBD2 for D (6 bases). The CDR3 totals 14 residues. Germline V gene lookup returns CDR1 SQVTM and CDR2 ANQGSEA. The V and J ends lost 7 bases and 0 bases respectively, with 14 bases between them. The CDR3 bases are TGCAGCGAAAAAAGCGGACTAAGCACAGATACGCAGTATTTT. As protein: CSEKSGLSTDTQYF.

The chain combines TRBV25-1 with TRBJ2-7; weak D call: TRBD2 (6 bases). The CDR3 totals 15 residues. Germline V lookup: CDR1 MGHDK, CDR2 SYGVNS. The V end was cut by 2 bases, the J end by 3 bases, with 14 bases between. CDR3: CASSESGDFDYEQYF. Here the CDR3 DNA reads TGTGCCAGCAGTGAAAGTGGGGACTTCGACTACGAGCAGTACTTC.

The rearrangement uses TRBV30 and TRBJ1-1; D is possibly TRBD1 (5 bases). Germline V gives CDR1 GTSNPN, CDR2 SVGIG (reference sequence). Trimming shortened V by 2 bases and J by 3 bases, and 10 bases separated the two germline ends. The CDR3 loop spans 13 amino acids. The CDR3 sequence is CAWSSGGDTEAFF. The CDR3, as DNA: TGTGCCTGGAGTTCGGGGGGGGACACTGAAGCTTTCTTT.

The gene calls are TRBV6-5 and TRBJ1-6, with D perhaps TRBD1 (5 bases). This CDR3 comprises 16 residues. Germline assignment: CDR1 MNHEY and CDR2 SVGAGI. The V gene lost 4 bases and the J gene lost 7 bases, with 17 bases spanning the gap. CDR3 sequence (DNA): TGTGCCAGCAGTTTCACTGTCGGAGACAGCAATTCACCCCTCCACTTT. It specifies CASSFTVGDSNSPLHF.

The CDR3 sequence: CASSAGGGLAAEQYF. CDR3 sequence (DNA): TGTGCCAGCAGCGCCGGGGGGGGACTAGCGGCCGAGCAGTACTTC. The chain employs TRBV9 and TRBJ2-7, with 11 bases identical to TRBD2. After removal of 3 bases from V and 6 bases from J, the junction contained 8 bases not matched to a gene. Germline values: CDR1 SGDLS, CDR2 YYNGEE. The CDR3 spans 15 residues.

This rearrangement joins TRBV7-9 to TRBJ2-1, with TRBD1 matching 9 bases. Germline CDR1 reads SEHNR; CDR2 reads FQNEAQ (reference sequence). This CDR3 contains 19 residues. Trimming at V came to 5 bases and at J to 2 bases, leaving 16 bases not matched to a gene. Here the CDR3 DNA reads TGTGCCAGCAGCCCATCACCTACTACAGGGGGCAAAGCCTACAATGAGCAGTTCTTC. Translating it yields CASSPSPTTGGKAYNEQFF. The full variable domain, with the rest looked up from reference TRBV7-9 and TRBJ2-1, is DTGVSQNPRHKITKRGQNVTFRCDPISEHNRLYWYRQTLGQGPEFLTYFQNEAQLEKSRLLSDRFSAERPKGSFSTLEIQRTEQGDSAMYLCASSPSPTTGGKAYNEQFFGPGTRLTVL.

The V call is TRBV5-1, the J call TRBJ1-2, with TRBD1 as a possible D gene (6 bases). The length of the CDR3 is 15 residues. Trimming cost V 4 bases and J 4 bases, with 17 bases left between them. The V gene's germline CDR1 is SGHRS and CDR2 YFSETQ. The CDR3 nucleotides read TGCGCCAGCAGCCAGAGGGGCGGGGGGGCCTATGGCTACACCTTC. It yields the protein CASSQRGGGAYGYTF.

The chain recombines TRBV13 with TRBJ2-1, with D uncertain. The CDR3 sequence is 14 residues long. Trimming left V 3 bases short and J 4 bases short, with 10 bases between. The germline V gene encodes CDR1 PRHDT and CDR2 FYEKMQ (reference sequence). The CDR3 sequence is CASSFPDSYNEQFF. CDR3 nucleotides: TGTGCCAGCAGCTTTCCAGACTCGTACAATGAGCAGTTCTTC.

The chain couples TRBV7-9 to TRBJ2-7; D is possibly TRBD1 (6 bases). The germline V gene has CDR1 SEHNR and CDR2 FQNEAQ (reference sequence). Trimming took off 5 bases at V and 7 bases at J, with 12 bases between the two ends. The CDR3 is 12 amino acids. The CDR3 protein is CASSPQGTEQYF. The CDR3 bases are TGTGCCAGCAGCCCACAGGGAACTGAGCAGTACTTC.

The rearrangement joins TRBV7-2 to TRBJ1-1, with D perhaps TRBD1 (5 bases). V was cut by 3 bases and J by 3 bases, with 8 bases left in between. The CDR3 consists of 13 residues. The germline V gene encodes CDR1 SGHTA and CDR2 FQGNSA. The CDR3 DNA reads as TGTGCCAGCAGCTTTTGGGGGGACACTGAAGCTTTCTTT. It translates to CASSFWGDTEAFF.

This chain joins TRBV7-6 and TRBJ2-5; D possibly corresponds to TRBD1 (5 bases). With 11 bases removed from V and 5 bases from J, the gap between germline ends came to 27 bases. The germline gives CDR1 SGHVS, CDR2 FNYEAQ. The CDR3 runs 16 residues. CDR3 sequence reads: CARDQWGLHHWETQYF. The DNA of the CDR3 is TGTGCCCGAGACCAATGGGGCCTTCATCATTGGGAGACCCAGTACTTC.

DNA of the CDR3: TGCGCCAGCAGCCAAGATCTTCCTCCCTCTTACAATGAGCAGTTCTTC. Its translation is CASSQDLPPSYNEQFF. The chain uses TRBV4-3 and TRBJ2-1; D remains ambiguous. Germline values: CDR1 LGHNA, CDR2 YSLEER. V lost 0 bases and J lost 4, with 13 bases in between. This CDR3 spans 16 amino acids.

On this clone itself: A junction boundary mismatches the germline segment, possibly from a read error. V is TRBV6-5 and J is TRBJ1-6; TRBD1 is a possible D gene (5 bases). The CDR3 is 14 amino acids. CDR1 and CDR2 from the germline V gene are MNHEY and SVGAGI. CDR3 amino acids: CASSLETVNSHLHF. The CDR3 coding sequence is TGTGCCAGCAGCCTAGAGACAGTCAATTCACACCTCCACTTT.

The chain joins TRBV4-1 to TRBJ1-5, with 10 bases fitting TRBD1. The germline V gene encodes CDR1 MGHRA and CDR2 YSYEKL. This CDR3 is built from 20 residues. The ends lost 3 bases at V and 0 bases at J; junction bases unmatched: 14. The CDR3 protein is CASSHLNAGTGDYSNQPQHF. CDR3 bases: TGCGCCAGCAGCCATCTGAACGCCGGGACAGGGGATTATAGCAATCAGCCCCAGCATTTT.

This chain links TRBV7-2 with TRBJ2-5; 11 bases fit TRBD2. CDR1 and CDR2 from the germline V gene are SGHTA and FQGNSA. This CDR3 comprises 13 residues. Trimming cost V 6 bases and J 4 bases; bases outside gene matches: 1. CDR3 sequence: CASRLAGVETQYF. CDR3 nucleotides: TGTGCCAGCAGACTAGCGGGGGTAGAGACCCAGTACTTC.

This sequence joins TRBV27 and TRBJ2-7; TRBD1 might be the D (6 bases). V was trimmed by 2 bases and J by 0 bases, leaving 8 bases between them. This CDR3 has 14 amino acids. In germline, CDR1 is MNHEY, CDR2 SMNVEV (reference sequence). The CDR3 loop reads CASSLTGISYEQYF. DNA of the CDR3: TGTGCCAGCAGTTTAACAGGGATCTCCTACGAGCAGTACTTC.

The rearrangement links TRBV4-1 to TRBJ1-2; D unresolved. The CDR3 has 12 residues. In germline, CDR1 is MGHRA, CDR2 YSYEKL. Trimming cost V 4 bases and J 6 bases, with 9 bases left between them. The CDR3 DNA reads as TGCGCCAGCAGCCGTAACGGAGATGGCTACACCTTC. Protein product: CASSRNGDGYTF.

The CDR3 protein is CASSERASGSPKNIQYF. CDR3 nucleotides: TGTGCCAGCAGTGAAAGGGCTAGCGGGAGCCCCAAAAACATTCAGTACTTC. J is TRBJ2-4 and V is TRBV2; 10 bases agree with TRBD2. V was pared by 2 bases and J by 2 bases, with 6 bases of the junction left unmatched. Per germline, CDR1 SNHLY and CDR2 FYNNEI. The CDR3 extends over 17 amino acids.

To note about this clone: The junction does not match germline at one end; this may be a read error. V is TRBV4-3 and J is TRBJ2-1; 11 bases are shared with TRBD2. CDR3 length: 19 amino acids. Germline V lookup: CDR1 LGHNA, CDR2 YSLEER. As DNA, the CDR3 is TGCGCCAGCAGCCGCAGAACTAGCGGGAGTGACCTCTCCGACAATGAGCAGTTCTTC. It translates to CASSRRTSGSDLSDNEQFF.

J is TRBJ2-7 and V is TRBV7-2; D perhaps matches TRBD2 (6 bases). Germline V CDR1 and CDR2: SGHTA, FQGNSA. Trimming took 4 bases from V and 5 from J, leaving 15 bases between them. The CDR3 covers 14 residues. The CDR3 loop reads CASSSYWASDEQYF. Here the CDR3 DNA reads TGTGCCAGCAGCTCGTACTGGGCTAGCGACGAGCAGTACTTC. Complete variable domain (other parts from reference TRBV7-2 and TRBJ2-7): GAGVSQSPSNKVTEKGKDVELRCDPISGHTALYWYRQSLGQGLEFLIYFQGNSAPDKSGLPSDRFSAERTGGSVSTLTIQRTQQEDSAVYLCASSSYWASDEQYFGPGTRLTVT.

The rearrangement links TRBV27 to TRBJ2-1; TRBD1 agrees at 7 bases. Germline V CDR1 and CDR2: MNHEY, SMNVEV (reference sequence). Trimming removed 6 bases from V and 2 bases from J; junction bases left unmatched: 7. The CDR3 extends over 15 amino acids. CDR3 DNA sequence: TGTGCCAGCAGCCTGGACAGGATGGCCTACAATGAGCAGTTCTTC. Protein: CASSLDRMAYNEQFF.

V gene TRBV6-1 combines with J gene TRBJ1-1; no firm D call. CDR3 length: 14 amino acids. Germline V gives CDR1 MNHNS, CDR2 SASEGT. Trimming shortened V by 5 bases and J by 3 bases, and 13 bases separated the two germline ends. The CDR3: CASSSTPGYTEAFF. Written as DNA, the CDR3 is TGTGCCAGCAGTTCGACCCCAGGCTACACTGAAGCTTTCTTT.

J is TRBJ2-6 and V is TRBV4-2, with D maybe TRBD1 (5 bases). CDR3 length equals 17 residues. The germline CDR1 and CDR2 sequences are LGHNA and YNFKEQ. The germline V and J ends were trimmed by 0 bases and 2 bases, with 11 bases remaining between them. In nucleotides, the CDR3 is TGTGCCAGCAGCCAAGAAATACCAGGGACTGGGGCCAACGTCCTGACTTTC. This translates into CASSQEIPGTGANVLTF.

The V call is TRBV7-3, the J call TRBJ1-1; TRBD1 matches at 10 bases. Germline V gives CDR1 SGHTA, CDR2 FQGTGA. The CDR3 sequence is 15 residues long. After removal of 0 bases from V and 5 bases from J, the junction contained 3 bases not matched to a gene. The CDR3 loop is CASSLTGTGATEAFF. In DNA form, the CDR3 reads TGTGCCAGCAGCTTAACAGGGACAGGGGCGACTGAAGCTTTCTTT.

The chain is built from TRBV29-1 and TRBJ1-2; no clear D. Trimming removed 7 bases at V and 2 bases at J, with 11 bases between. The CDR3 contains 12 residues. Germline CDR1 SQVTM, CDR2 ANQGSEA. The DNA of the CDR3 is TGCAGCGGCCGGTTTCTCAACTATGGCTACACCTTC. It encodes CSGRFLNYGYTF.

V gene TRBV18 combines with J gene TRBJ1-2, with D possibly TRBD1 on 6 matching bases. With 3 bases removed from V and 6 bases from J, the gap between germline ends came to 20 bases. This CDR3 spans 16 amino acids. Germline assignment: CDR1 KGHSH and CDR2 LQKENI. This CDR3 is CASSPTGHPRDHGYTF. The CDR3 nucleotides read TGTGCCAGCTCACCGACGGGACACCCTCGCGATCATGGCTACACCTTC.

The V and J genes are TRBV7-9 and TRBJ2-7; 9 nucleotides match TRBD1. CDR1 and CDR2 from the germline V gene are SEHNR and FQNEAQ (reference sequence). This CDR3 has 14 residues. Trimming at V came to 5 bases and at J to 2 bases, leaving 4 bases not matched to a gene. The DNA of the CDR3 is TGTGCCAGCAGCCAAAGACAGGGGGCCTACGAGCAGTACTTC. Translation gives CASSQRQGAYEQYF.